One sample yielded the 5 T cell receptor beta chains listed below, sequenced in a study of blood T cell repertoires in COVID-19. Clones were sequenced by immunoSEQ multiplex PCR, and TCRdb holds only the in-frame ones, with some missing. This table has around 160,000 clones, 85% to 90% appearing once. Sequenced sample: peripheral blood. These receptors were obtained from a man between 18 and 35 years old with COVID-19, enrolled during active disease.

The J gene is TRBJ1-1, the V gene TRBV10-3; D is unresolved. V gave up 2 bases and J gave up 7 bases, with 8 bases separating them. Germline V gene sequence: CDR1 ENHRY, CDR2 SYGVKD. The CDR3 is made up of 12 amino acids. The CDR3 loop reads CAISEARVEAFF. In DNA, the CDR3 is TGTGCCATCAGTGAGGCTCGGGTTGAAGCTTTCTTT.

This chain links TRBV24-1 with TRBJ2-3, with TRBD2 matching 8 bases. This CDR3 is 19 amino acids long. Germline CDR1 KGHDR, CDR2 SFDVKD. Trimming at V came to 5 bases and at J to 2 bases, leaving 17 bases not matched to a gene. CDR3 DNA sequence: TGTGCCACCAGTGCCCCGGGTATAGCGGGAAAGGATCACACAGATACGCAGTATTTT. Amino acid sequence: CATSAPGIAGKDHTDTQYF.

A single count supports this clone. This chain links TRBV11-3 with TRBJ2-7; TRBD1 agrees at 8 bases. This CDR3 comprises 13 residues. J lost 6 bases, V lost 5 bases, and 6 bases had no gene match. Looked up from germline, CDR1 is SGHNT and CDR2 is YENEEA. The CDR3 loop is CASSAYTGGEQYF. The CDR3 DNA sequence: TGTGCCAGCAGCGCCTACACAGGGGGCGAGCAGTACTTC.

The chain carries TRBV29-1 and TRBJ2-5; D not resolved. The germline V gene encodes CDR1 SQVTM and CDR2 ANQGSEA. This CDR3 has 13 amino acids. V was cut by 0 bases and J by 6 bases, with 11 bases left in between. DNA of the CDR3: TGCAGCGTTGAAGATTATCCGAGGCAGACCCAGTACTTC. Encoded protein: CSVEDYPRQTQYF.

This chain links TRBV28 with TRBJ2-5, with D perhaps TRBD1 (5 bases). The CDR3 runs to 14 residues. Looked up from germline, CDR1 is MDHEN and CDR2 is SYDVKM. Trimming shortened V by 3 bases and J by 3 bases, and 11 bases separated the two germline ends. In DNA form, the CDR3 reads TGTGCCAGCAGTTTTAGGGTGACAGAAGAGACCCAGTACTTC. Residues: CASSFRVTEETQYF.